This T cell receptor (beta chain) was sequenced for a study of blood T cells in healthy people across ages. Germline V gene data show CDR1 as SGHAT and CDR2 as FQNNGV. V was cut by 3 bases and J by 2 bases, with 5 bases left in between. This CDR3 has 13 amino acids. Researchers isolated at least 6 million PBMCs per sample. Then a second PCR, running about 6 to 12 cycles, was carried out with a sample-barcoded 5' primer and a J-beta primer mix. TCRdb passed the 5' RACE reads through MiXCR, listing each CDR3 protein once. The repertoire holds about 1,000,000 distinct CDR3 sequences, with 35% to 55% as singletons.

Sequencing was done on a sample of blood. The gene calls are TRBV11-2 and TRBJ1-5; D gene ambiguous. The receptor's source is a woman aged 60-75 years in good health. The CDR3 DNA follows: TGTGCCAGCAGCTTCTGGGGCAATCAGCCCCAGCATTTT. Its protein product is CASSFWGNQPQHF.